This TCR beta chain appears in the sequencing data of a study of cytomegalovirus exposure and HLA in healthy donors (dated by TCRdb to the late 2010s). With regard to the full study: An earlier analysis of approximately 640 of the donors reported 250 to 300 Gb of sequence data and roughly 110 million unique TCR beta sequences from some 180 million T cells. An early release that covered 640 HLA-typed donors contained about 290 gigabases of sequencing data and about 84 million unique TCR sequences. Of the 300 to 450 genotyped donors, 70% to 90% were placed in the genetic ancestry cluster associated with self-reported Caucasian donors. The study aimed to test whether cataloging public T cell receptors could reveal signatures of past pathogen exposure. The T cell repertoires of under 700 subjects were profiled by immunosequencing and related to cytomegalovirus serostatus. In addition to the first cohort of several hundred subjects, a separate validation cohort of around 110 different subjects was used. The study combined high-throughput TCR immunosequencing, statistical association of individual TCRs with disease status, and machine learning to predict cytomegalovirus infection status. A later analysis re-examined previously published TCR beta repertoires from 600 to 700 donors and added high-resolution HLA genotyping to investigate patterns of TCR occurrence. Rather than drawing on any new phenotypic data, the later analysis identified candidate immune exposures from TCR beta sequences and the way those sequences occurred across donors. An earlier analysis of 587 of the donors used high-throughput TCR beta sequencing to judge whether each TCR beta V gene segment behaved as functional or pseudogenic. Donor age, sex, ethnicity and CMV serostatus were compiled alongside the repertoire data. A later genetic analysis took genome-wide SNP genotypes for about 55% of the 666 donors and used that subset as a discovery cohort. Every discovery cohort repertoire had been produced on one sequencing platform. HLA typing included class I and class II loci at four-digit resolution. The number of donors typed differed by locus, with roughly 620-630 for A, B, C, DRB1 and DQB1, around 500 for DQA1, over 600 for DPA1, and 400 to 490 for DPB1. Because of strong linkage in the cohort, roughly five DR-DQ haplotypes were treated as single units for association and clustering. On average, roughly 240,000 unique TCR beta nucleotide sequences were sequenced per donor among 398 genotyped donors of the cohort, with 15% to 20% of those sequences being non-productive.

The CDR3 spans 18 residues, from the cysteine through the phenylalanine. The read is trimmed to its CDR3 DNA, 54 bases read in frame from base 1. V and J are trimmed by 3 bases and 0 bases, and the gene matches miss 11 bases of the junction. CDR1 and CDR2 are read off the germline V gene as LGHNA and YSLEER. Concerning this clone itself: Its antigen has not been determined. No much larger clone is present one base from it, and per-base qualities are unavailable.

Receptor amplification or capture employed the immunoSEQ multiplex PCR assay. The multiplex PCR relied on a mix of 60 forward primers for TCR Vbeta segments and 13 reverse primers for TCR Jbeta segments. A multiplex PCR assay on genomic DNA amplified the CDR3 region of rearranged TCR beta genes. Amplified TCR beta libraries were sequenced as 87-base-pair reads on the Illumina HiSeq System. Per the source publication's procedure: A later analysis counted tens of millions of unique TCR beta chains across the 666 repertoires, and some 11 million of these chains were shared by at least two donors. To remove PCR and sequencing errors, raw reads were error-corrected and collapsed into unique sequences using a nearest-neighbor algorithm that merged closely related sequences. CDR3 sequences were aligned to IMGT reference sequences to assign V, D and J gene segments. For a sequence to be retained, at least a six-nucleotide match to both a V gene segment and a J gene segment was required. A rearrangement was called productive if the CDR3 had no stop codons and remained in frame with V and J, and every other rearrangement was called non-productive. CDR3 was defined according to IMGT convention as the region running from the second conserved V-encoded cysteine to the conserved J-encoded phenylalanine. Sequences without an unambiguous match to a single V gene segment were excluded from the earlier analysis of 450 to 650 of the donors. In an earlier analysis of approximately 590 of the donors, a V segment was called functional when productive rearrangements were above 56.7%, and segregating when the standard deviation between donors exceeded 5%. A statistical classification framework was built for diagnosing cytomegalovirus status from the catalog of TCR beta chain sequences. A later analysis assigned V and J genes by comparing TCR nucleotide sequences with IMGT/GENE-DB human TR gene sequences. A later analysis assigned CDR3 sequences and most-parsimonious VDJ recombination scenarios with the TCRdist pipeline. A later analysis defined each TCR beta chain by its CDR3 amino acid sequence plus V-gene family, and excluded reads lacking a unique V-gene family. As a way to deal with suspected cross-contamination and a sequencing artifact, a later analysis dropped roughly 600 nucleotide sequences that were highly shared and had low generation probability. A later analysis calculated a clonal expansion index for each public chain from normalized within-repertoire ranks of inferred template counts. A later analysis computed generation probabilities with a VDJ recombination model fitted to out-of-frame rearrangements, and checked the results against IGoR. A later analysis scored TCR-TCR, TCR-HLA and TCR-CMV co-occurrence with hypergeometric tests, applying a repertoire-size bias correction to TCR pairs. A later analysis estimated false discovery rates by permuting HLA or CMV assignments 20 times. A later analysis grouped co-occurring TCRs with DBSCAN, adding TCRdist sequence similarity when clustering within HLA-allele-positive subsets. Co-occurrence clustering excluded repertoires with fewer than 30,000 or more than 120,000 public chains, plus five with anomalous nucleotide sharing. TCRdb holds this immuneACCESS table with in-frame rearrangements only. Some clones are missing; in checked studies, unresolved V genes explain under half, and the rest has no known cause. V and J calls and clone size are copied from that table; D and trimming were computed from the DNA. The sample records more than 130,000 clones, roughly four fifths of which are singletons. The ten largest clonotypes hold 3.5% to 5% of the sample.

The cohort was made up of 666 healthy bone marrow donors. At the time of sampling, every cohort member was nominally healthy, though immune exposures that went unrecorded were likely present. The donor tested CMV seropositive, placing the donor among the approximately 290 seropositive members of the cohort. A peripheral blood sample was collected from each donor, and TCR beta sequencing was performed on peripheral blood mononuclear cells. Genomic DNA extraction from the blood cell samples was performed with the Qiagen DNeasy Blood Extraction Kit. On the study overall, not on this receptor specifically: Because HLA typing was missing for some donors at each locus, association tests included only the typed subset. The only immune exposure information available for the cohort was CMV serostatus. According to the authors, the approach could potentially be generalized to other disease states and immunological phenotypes. A cluster of highly shared sequence variants was judged likely to represent a technical artifact of the sequencing pipeline. According to a later analysis, most CMV-associated TCR beta chains appeared to be HLA-restricted, and the HLA associations seemed to be driven largely by CMV exposure. In a later analysis, HLA-associated TCR beta chains were found to be more clonally expanded and to have lower generation probabilities than equally common non-associated chains. A further reported finding was that TCR beta sequences accurately predicted the HLA-A and HLA-B alleles for most subjects in the first cohort. The study gave a list of some 150 TCR beta chains associated with cytomegalovirus. The presence/absence analyses assumed that sequencing depth was roughly uniform across donors, and that assumption may not be true. The earlier analysis of nearly 600 of the donors excluded 15 to 20 rarely observed V segments, including chromosome 9 orphons, because counts were too low. Across donors, most TCR sequences were observed very rarely, whereas some public TCRs were present in many individuals. Correlated functional status among segregating V segments might be attributable to linkage disequilibrium, but an unknown experimental factor could not be ruled out. Compared with the 666-donor mean, donors in an Asian-associated ancestry cluster had fewer N-insertions in productive TCRs, according to a later genetic analysis. Broadly in line with IMGT annotations, most TCR beta V segments showed up in productive rearrangements about 87% or about 30% of the time in an earlier analysis of around 550 of the donors. At a false discovery rate of 0.05, a later analysis linked under 20,000 TCR beta sequences to specific HLA alleles. When HLA alleles, especially DR and DQ, strongly co-occurred, TCR associations were difficult to assign to individual alleles. A few of the identified cytomegalovirus-associated TCR beta chains were confirmed in vitro to be specific for cytomegalovirus antigens. In a later genetic analysis, a missense DCLRE1C variant was associated with V-gene and J-gene trimming of TCR beta chains, and the association was replicated in an independent cohort. According to a later analysis, TCR association rates differed among HLA loci, with DRB1 alleles showing the most associated TCRs and HLA-C alleles showing the fewest. In both the original and validation cohorts, the classifier was reported to diagnose cytomegalovirus status with high specificity and sensitivity. Only TCR beta chains were sequenced in this cohort, and the absence of alpha or paired-chain data limited detectable features. Several of the top co-occurrence clusters appeared to be linked to parvovirus B19, influenza, CMV and Epstein-Barr virus, according to a later analysis. The 87-base-pair reads could not distinguish some IMGT-functional V segments, including TRBV6-2 and TRBV6-3, so those segments were excluded.

The sequence derives from a man aged 35 to 55 in good health and CMV-seropositive. Source material: PBMCs. This chain is built from TRBV4-3 and TRBJ2-1; 7 bases in the junction line up with TRBD2. The nucleotides are TGCGCCAGCAGCCATAGAAATCAGCGGGGCAGCTCCTACAATGAGCAGTTCTTC. Its protein is CASSHRNQRGSSYNEQFF.